The clone carrying this TCR beta chain was seen more than once but under ten times. The target antigen is unknown. The sample originates from a study of identical twins. Study-level results: When twins shared out-of-frame alpha sequences, those sequences had excess low generation probability. Clonotypes of the beta chain that were abundant in cord blood carried fewer insertions (memory repertoires showed none).

TCRdb reprocessed the 5' RACE reads with MiXCR, giving one entry per CDR3 protein. The sample consists of around 530,000 distinct CDR3 sequences, roughly 15% of them appearing once. Only healthy Caucasians were enrolled as donors. Germline V gives CDR1 SNHLY, CDR2 FYNNEI. Unmatched junction bases numbered 9, after V lost 5 bases and J lost 6 bases. The CDR3 covers 15 residues. This same sample was also taken into another study, of yellow fever vaccine responses in identical twins. That source notes: Vaccine T cell responses of twins reportedly seemed partly convergent and partly personalized.

The sequence came from a woman between 18 and 30 years old in good health. Specimen: CD4+ T cells sorted from blood. The genes are TRBV2 and TRBJ2-1, with 8 bases identical to TRBD2. CDR3 nucleotide sequence: TGTGCCAGCAGTAAAACGGGACTAGGGGCCAATGAGCAGTTCTTC. This gives the protein CASSKTGLGANEQFF.